The clone carrying this T cell receptor (beta chain) was detected only a few times. This entry is derived from a study of OX40 agonist ivuxolimab in advanced cancers. The germline V gene encodes CDR1 SGHTA and CDR2 FQGNSA. This CDR3 is built from 14 residues. Trimming shortened V by 5 bases and J by 4 bases, and 15 bases separated the two germline ends. Sequenced by immunoSEQ multiplex PCR; TCRdb stores in-frame clones only, minus some. The data show more than 65,000 clones, about 85% seen once. V and J are TRBV7-2 and TRBJ2-7; a possible D gene is TRBD2 (7 bases). The sequenced sample was CD4+ or CD8+ T cells sorted from blood, obtained in a trial of the OX40 agonist ivuxolimab. The receptor's source is an adult with an advanced solid tumor such as melanoma, head and neck, liver or kidney cancer. DNA for the CDR3: TGTGCCAGCAGCCAACAAGGGGGGGGATACGAGCAGTACTTC. It yields the protein CASSQQGGGYEQYF.